This is a list of T cell receptor beta chains from one sample in a study of T cell repertoires in cytomegalovirus infection. A single record per CDR3 protein comes from TCRdb applying MiXCR to the reads. The table records roughly 200,000 distinct CDR3 sequences, 17% of them present only once. The sequencing input was CD8+ T cells from PBMCs. These TCRs come from a human donor in good health (CMV status not recorded). Some clones in this sample may be carry-over from other donors' samples. Both conserved end residues are part of each CDR3. A D gene is named only where the DNA matches it firmly.

V,D,J,CDR3
TRBV7-9,NA,TRBJ1-2,CASSIDPGGAQGGYTF
TRBV7-2,NA,TRBJ1-2,CASSSWTASYGYTF
TRBV12-3/TRBV12-4,NA,TRBJ1-1,CASSFVGPNTEAFF
TRBV2,TRBD2,TRBJ2-1,CATKTSGGFGNEQFF
TRBV6-5,NA,TRBJ2-1,CASRQGQGIYNEQFF
TRBV7-6,NA,TRBJ2-2,CASSQFNTGELFF
TRBV12-3/TRBV12-4,NA,TRBJ2-1,CASSLYPGSSYNEQFF
TRBV4-1,TRBD1,TRBJ1-1,CASSQFTGGAFF
TRBV7-2,NA,TRBJ2-3,CASSLASFGRRNVDTQYF
TRBV20-1,TRBD1,TRBJ1-1,CSAGDRANTEAFF
TRBV7-2,TRBD1,TRBJ2-2,CASKRQGTGELFF
TRBV4-2,NA,TRBJ2-7,CASSQLRDNSYEQYF
TRBV6-2/TRBV6-3,TRBD2,TRBJ2-1,CATTSGGAGEQFF
TRBV25-1,NA,TRBJ2-5,CASSIRDSGEETQYF
TRBV7-9,NA,TRBJ2-1,CASSLTAQVEDEQFF
TRBV30,TRBD2,TRBJ2-3,CAWSVLAGGRGDTQYF
TRBV29-1,TRBD1,TRBJ2-1,CSVSTGGSFYNEQFF
TRBV27,NA,TRBJ2-7,CASSPAHISPTYEQYF
TRBV7-9,NA,TRBJ2-7,CASSSQTGNGPYEQYF
TRBV7-2,NA,TRBJ1-5,CASSTRGGHNQPQHF
TRBV2,NA,TRBJ1-1,CASSDGAGNTEAFF
TRBV12-3/TRBV12-4,TRBD2,TRBJ2-5,CASSPLAGPSQETQYF
TRBV12-3/TRBV12-4,NA,TRBJ2-7,CASSPDGTYEQYF
TRBV7-9,NA,TRBJ1-2,CASSLRGHAYGYTF
TRBV5-6,TRBD2,TRBJ2-1,CASSPGGGASNEQFF
TRBV29-1,TRBD1,TRBJ1-1,CSDLTGGANTEAFF
TRBV7-6,NA,TRBJ2-7,CASSVAEGSLYEQYF
TRBV27,NA,TRBJ1-2,CASSSTRWGAGTNYGYTF
TRBV28,NA,TRBJ2-5,CASSSTDSFQQETQYF
TRBV7-2,NA,TRBJ1-1,CASSLDRTEAFF
TRBV25-1,NA,TRBJ1-1,CASSDTANTEAFF
TRBV6-6,TRBD1,TRBJ2-7,CASSYSRLAEQGGSYEQYF
TRBV30,NA,TRBJ2-1,CAWMLDHYNEQFF
TRBV7-8,TRBD1,TRBJ1-1,CASSPRTGYRTEAFF
TRBV14,TRBD2,TRBJ2-7,CASSPLGAGITSYEQYF
TRBV7-2,NA,TRBJ1-1,CASSLITVNTEAFF
TRBV11-3,TRBD2,TRBJ2-3,CASSLDGGAGDTQYF
TRBV5-5,NA,TRBJ2-7,CASSFQVGDSYEQYF
TRBV14,NA,TRBJ2-3,CASSQAWGSTDTQYF
TRBV12-3/TRBV12-4,TRBD1,TRBJ2-2,CASNPDRGNGELFF
TRBV7-6,NA,TRBJ1-1,CASSLDTIGTEAFF
TRBV7-2,NA,TRBJ2-4,CASSLQGQNIQYF
TRBV5-4,NA,TRBJ2-1,CASSPWQGFNEQFF
TRBV7-9,TRBD1,TRBJ2-7,CASSTGDPYEQYF
TRBV7-8,NA,TRBJ2-1,CASSLANTSSYNEQFF
TRBV4-1,TRBD2,TRBJ2-7,CASSVASTGTNYEQYF
TRBV28,NA,TRBJ2-5,CASSLPDRQEAQYF
TRBV11-2,NA,TRBJ2-5,CASSSTAYQETQYF
TRBV7-6,TRBD2,TRBJ2-5,CASSSGTQTSGGTQYF
TRBV7-8,NA,TRBJ2-1,CASSLGALGNEQFF
TRBV6-6,NA,TRBJ1-6,CASRAAGPSYNSPLHF
TRBV2,NA,TRBJ2-5,CASSAIDRETQYF